This TCR beta chain stems from a study of T cells in women clearing cervical HPV infection. Looking at the study overall: Cases: HPV16-related CIN3 or worse on histology, 2 invasive cancers. HLA type could not be excluded as a confounder. Study-wide findings and caveats: TRBV6-7 abundance was lower in cases than controls (around 0.1% versus 0.15%).

Notes on this clone: What it binds is unknown. Coverage ceases 3 residues before the CDR3 finishes, and the germline J gene fills in the end.

Trimming cost V 6 bases and J 7 bases; bases outside gene matches: 20. The CDR3 totals 19 residues. Germline-derived CDR1 and CDR2 are DFQATT and SNEGSKA (reference sequence). The assay was immunoSEQ multiplex PCR, and TCRdb's table has in-frame clones only and misses some. Its table records some 39,000 clones. The clonotype was recovered from a woman between 18 and 70 years old with a cervical HPV16 infection that either progressed to CIN3+ or cleared (not recorded which). Sequenced: blood buffy coat. The chain couples TRBV20-1 to TRBJ2-1, with 14 bases identical to TRBD2. The covered CDR3 bases are TGCAGTGCGAAAATGGGACTAGCGGGGGCTGCGCGGAAAGGGAATGAG. Its protein is CSAKMGLAGAARKGNE. The CDR3 in full is CSAKMGLAGAARKGNEQFF.